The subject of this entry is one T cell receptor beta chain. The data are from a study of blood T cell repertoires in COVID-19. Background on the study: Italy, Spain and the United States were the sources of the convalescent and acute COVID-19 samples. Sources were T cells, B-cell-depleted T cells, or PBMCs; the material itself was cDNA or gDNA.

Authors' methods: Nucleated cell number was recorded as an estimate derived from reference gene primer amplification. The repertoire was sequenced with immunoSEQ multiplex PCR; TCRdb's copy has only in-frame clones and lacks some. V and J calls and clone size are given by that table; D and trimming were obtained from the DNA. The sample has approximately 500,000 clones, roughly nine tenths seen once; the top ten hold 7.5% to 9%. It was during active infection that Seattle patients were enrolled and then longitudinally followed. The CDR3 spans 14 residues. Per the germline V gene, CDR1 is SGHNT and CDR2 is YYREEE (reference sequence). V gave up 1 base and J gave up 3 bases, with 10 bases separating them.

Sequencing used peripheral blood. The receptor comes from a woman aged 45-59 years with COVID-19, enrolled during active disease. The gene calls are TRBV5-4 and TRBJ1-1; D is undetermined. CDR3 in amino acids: CASSLSIGDTEAFF. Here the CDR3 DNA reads TGTGCCAGCAGCTTGTCAATCGGGGACACTGAAGCTTTCTTT.